This is a list of T cell receptor beta chains from one sample in a study of PD-1 blockade in classical Hodgkin lymphoma. The data were produced by immunoSEQ multiplex PCR, yet TCRdb's version contains in-frame clones alone and is incomplete. The data show approximately 21,000 clones, approximately 77% seen once. Here the sequenced sample was peripheral blood mononuclear cells (PBMCs), taken before the fourth cycle of nivolumab. Source of these receptors: a human donor with classical Hodgkin lymphoma. Each CDR3 is given with its conserved first and last residue. A D gene is named only where the DNA matches it firmly. Size tells how often a clone was seen (once, few, many) or the class of an expanded clone, and some rows leave it out.

CDR3 DNA: TGTGCCAGCAGCCCTGGGACTAGCGTAGATACGCAGTATTTT; CDR3 protein: CASSPGTSVDTQYF; V gene: TRBV7-3; D gene: TRBD2; J gene: TRBJ2-3; clone size: .
CDR3 DNA: TGCAGCGTTGAAGAAGGGACAAGAGGTGGCTACACCTTC; CDR3 protein: CSVEEGTRGGYTF; V gene: TRBV29-1; D gene: .; J gene: TRBJ1-2; clone size: .
CDR3 DNA: TGCGCCAGCAGCCCCCTAAACACAGGCGAGCAGTACTTC; CDR3 protein: CASSPLNTGEQYF; V gene: TRBV5-1; D gene: .; J gene: TRBJ2-7; clone size: .
CDR3 DNA: TGCAGCTTCAGACCGGTGAACAACTATGGCTACACCTTC; CDR3 protein: CSFRPVNNYGYTF; V gene: TRBV29-1; D gene: .; J gene: TRBJ1-2; clone size: .
CDR3 DNA: TGTGCCAGCAGCTTAGCAGGCAGCTCTGGAAACACCATATATTTT; CDR3 protein: CASSLAGSSGNTIYF; V gene: TRBV7-9; D gene: .; J gene: TRBJ1-3; clone size: .
CDR3 DNA: TGTGCCAGCAGCTTACTAGCGGGGGGCACAGATACGCAGTATTTT; CDR3 protein: CASSLLAGGTDTQYF; V gene: TRBV11-2; D gene: TRBD2; J gene: TRBJ2-3; clone size: .
CDR3 DNA: TGTGCCAGCAGCCAAGGTATGAGCGGGGGCAGAGCAGATACGCAGTATTTT; CDR3 protein: CASSQGMSGGRADTQYF; V gene: TRBV14; D gene: TRBD2; J gene: TRBJ2-3; clone size: medium-sized
CDR3 DNA: TGTGCCAGCAGCTTGGGCAGACGGGTGGATACGCAGTATTTT; CDR3 protein: CASSLGRRVDTQYF; V gene: TRBV7-9; D gene: .; J gene: TRBJ2-3; clone size: .
CDR3 DNA: TGTGCCAGCTCACGGGACAGGGGAGGTTCTGAAGCTTTCTTT; CDR3 protein: CASSRDRGGSEAFF; V gene: TRBV18; D gene: TRBD1; J gene: TRBJ1-1; clone size: .
CDR3 DNA: TGTGCCAGCAGTGGGGGGACTGACTATGGCTACACCTTC; CDR3 protein: CASSGGTDYGYTF; V gene: TRBV28; D gene: .; J gene: TRBJ1-2; clone size: .
CDR3 DNA: TGTGCCAGCAGCGACGACTCAGGGGTTAGGGACATTCAGTACTTC; CDR3 protein: CASSDDSGVRDIQYF; V gene: TRBV4-2; D gene: .; J gene: TRBJ2-4; clone size: .
CDR3 DNA: TGTGCTAGTGGTCAGGGGTTCTACAATGAGCAGTTCTTC; CDR3 protein: CASGQGFYNEQFF; V gene: TRBV12-5; D gene: .; J gene: TRBJ2-1; clone size: .
CDR3 DNA: TGTGCCAGCAGTTACCGTCCCGGGACAGGGACCGGGGAGCTGTTTTTT; CDR3 protein: CASSYRPGTGTGELFF; V gene: TRBV6-5; D gene: TRBD1; J gene: TRBJ2-2; clone size: .
CDR3 DNA: TGTGCCAGAACCCAAGGACTAGCGGGAGACCAAGAGACCCAGTACTTC; CDR3 protein: CARTQGLAGDQETQYF; V gene: TRBV7-5; D gene: .; J gene: TRBJ2-5; clone size: .
CDR3 DNA: TGTGCCAGCTCACCATCCCCGGGAACTAACTATGGCTACACCTTC; CDR3 protein: CASSPSPGTNYGYTF; V gene: TRBV18; D gene: .; J gene: TRBJ1-2; clone size: .
CDR3 DNA: TGTGCCAGCAGCTTAAGACCCCCTCCCGTCCAGCAGTACTTC; CDR3 protein: CASSLRPPPVQQYF; V gene: TRBV11-3; D gene: .; J gene: TRBJ2-7; clone size: once
CDR3 DNA: TGCGCCAGCAGCCAAGGACAGGGGACCTACAATGAGCAGTTCTTC; CDR3 protein: CASSQGQGTYNEQFF; V gene: TRBV4-3; D gene: TRBD1; J gene: TRBJ2-1; clone size: .
CDR3 DNA: TGTGCCAGCAGTGTAGACAGGGGGCGTGGCGAGCAGTACTTC; CDR3 protein: CASSVDRGRGEQYF; V gene: TRBV6-5; D gene: TRBD1; J gene: TRBJ2-7; clone size: once
CDR3 DNA: TGTGCCAGCAGCCGAGGCGTGGACAGCTGGAGCTCCTACGAGCAGTACTTC; CDR3 protein: CASSRGVDSWSSYEQYF; V gene: TRBV5-6; D gene: .; J gene: TRBJ2-7; clone size: .